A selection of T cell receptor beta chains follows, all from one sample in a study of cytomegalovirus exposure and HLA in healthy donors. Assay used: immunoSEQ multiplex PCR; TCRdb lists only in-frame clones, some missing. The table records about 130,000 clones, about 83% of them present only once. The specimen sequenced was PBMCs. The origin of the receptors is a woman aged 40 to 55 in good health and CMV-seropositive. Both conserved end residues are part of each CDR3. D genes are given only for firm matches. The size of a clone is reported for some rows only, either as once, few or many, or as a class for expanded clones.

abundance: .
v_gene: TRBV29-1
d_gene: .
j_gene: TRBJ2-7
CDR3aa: CSVVNLAYEQYF
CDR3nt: TGCAGCGTTGTAAATCTAGCCTACGAGCAGTACTTC

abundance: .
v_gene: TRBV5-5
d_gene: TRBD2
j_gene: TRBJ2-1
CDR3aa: CASTPVSGRGYNEQFF
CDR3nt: TGTGCCAGCACCCCCGTCAGCGGGAGGGGTTACAATGAGCAGTTCTTC

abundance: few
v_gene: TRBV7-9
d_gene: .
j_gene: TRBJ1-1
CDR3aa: CASSLGSGGATEAFF
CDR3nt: TGTGCCAGCAGCTTAGGTTCCGGGGGGGCCACTGAAGCTTTCTTT

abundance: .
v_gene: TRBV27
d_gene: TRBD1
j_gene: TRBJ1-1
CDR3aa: CASSLVGTVNTEAFF
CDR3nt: TGTGCCAGCAGTTTAGTGGGGACAGTGAACACTGAAGCTTTCTTT

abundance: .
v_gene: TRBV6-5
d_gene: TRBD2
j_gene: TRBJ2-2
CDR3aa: CASRPGLANTGELFF
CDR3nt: TGTGCCAGCAGACCCGGACTAGCGAACACCGGGGAGCTGTTTTTT

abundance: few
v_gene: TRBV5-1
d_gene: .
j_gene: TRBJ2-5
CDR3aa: CASSFRGKETQYF
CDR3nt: TGCGCCAGCAGCTTTCGCGGCAAAGAGACCCAGTACTTC

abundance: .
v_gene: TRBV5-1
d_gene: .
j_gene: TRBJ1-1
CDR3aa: CASTLMTGLNTEAFF
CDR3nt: TGCGCCAGCACCCTAATGACAGGCTTGAACACTGAAGCTTTCTTT

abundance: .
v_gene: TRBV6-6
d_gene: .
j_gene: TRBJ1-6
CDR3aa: CASNPQRSGSPPHF
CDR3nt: TGTGCCAGCAATCCACAGCGGTCGGGTTCACCCCCCCACTTT

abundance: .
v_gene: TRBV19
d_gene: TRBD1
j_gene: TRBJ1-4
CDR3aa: CASSQTTGANEKLFF
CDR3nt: TGTGCCAGTAGCCAGACTACAGGGGCTAATGAAAAACTGTTTTTT

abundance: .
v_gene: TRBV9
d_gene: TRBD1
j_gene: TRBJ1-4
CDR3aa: CASSPKGTAYEKLFF
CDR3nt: TGTGCCAGCAGCCCTAAAGGGACAGCTTATGAAAAACTGTTTTTT

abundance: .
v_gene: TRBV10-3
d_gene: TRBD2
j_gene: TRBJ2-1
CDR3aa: CATWTSGSGYEQFF
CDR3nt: TGTGCCACCTGGACTAGCGGTAGTGGGTATGAGCAGTTCTTC

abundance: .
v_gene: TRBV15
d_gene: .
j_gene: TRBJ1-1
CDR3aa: CATSRPQNTEAFF
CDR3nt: TGTGCCACCAGCAGACCCCAGAACACTGAAGCTTTCTTT

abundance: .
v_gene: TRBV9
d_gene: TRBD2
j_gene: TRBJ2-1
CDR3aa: CASSVVDFGTSGRANEQFF
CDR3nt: TGTGCCAGCAGCGTAGTTGATTTCGGGACTAGCGGGAGGGCCAATGAGCAGTTCTTC

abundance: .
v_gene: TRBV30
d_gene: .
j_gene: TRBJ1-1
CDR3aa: CAWSVQPNTEAFF
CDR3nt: TGTGCCTGGAGTGTACAACCGAACACTGAAGCTTTCTTT

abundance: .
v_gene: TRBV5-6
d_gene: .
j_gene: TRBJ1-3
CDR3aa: CASSFNRVGHTIYF
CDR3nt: TGTGCCAGCAGCTTTAACAGGGTGGGACACACCATATATTTT

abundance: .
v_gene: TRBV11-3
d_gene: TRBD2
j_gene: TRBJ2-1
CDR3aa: CASSLDYGLADTYNEQFF
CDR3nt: TGTGCCAGCAGCTTAGACTACGGACTAGCTGATACCTACAATGAGCAGTTCTTC

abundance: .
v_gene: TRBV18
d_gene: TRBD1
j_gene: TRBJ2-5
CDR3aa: CASAPGTGAETQYF
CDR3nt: TGTGCCAGCGCACCCGGGACAGGGGCAGAGACCCAGTACTTC

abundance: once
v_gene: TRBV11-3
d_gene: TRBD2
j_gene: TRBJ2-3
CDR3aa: CASSLVRGGRVGTDTQYF
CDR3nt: TGTGCCAGCAGCTTAGTAAGAGGCGGGAGAGTCGGCACAGATACGCAGTATTTT

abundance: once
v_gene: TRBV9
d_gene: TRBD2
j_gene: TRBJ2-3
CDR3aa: CASSVGLAGDTDTQYF
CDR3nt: TGTGCCAGCAGCGTAGGACTAGCGGGAGACACAGATACGCAGTATTTT

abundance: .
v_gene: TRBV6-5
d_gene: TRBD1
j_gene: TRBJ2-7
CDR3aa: CASSYSPGQGTYEQYF
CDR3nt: TGTGCCAGCAGTTACTCGCCCGGACAGGGGACCTACGAGCAGTACTTC

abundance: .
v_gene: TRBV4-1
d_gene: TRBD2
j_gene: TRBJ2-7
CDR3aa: CVSSQDFYGLADEQYF
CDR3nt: TGCGTCAGCAGCCAAGATTTCTACGGACTAGCGGACGAGCAGTACTTC

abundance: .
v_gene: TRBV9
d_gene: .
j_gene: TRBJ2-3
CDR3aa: CASTRSTGPSTDTQYF
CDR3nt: TGTGCCAGCACTCGTAGTACGGGTCCTAGCACAGATACGCAGTATTTT

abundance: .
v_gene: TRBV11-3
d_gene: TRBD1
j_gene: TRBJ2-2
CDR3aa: CASSADRGKAGELFF
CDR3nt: TGTGCCAGCAGCGCGGACAGGGGTAAGGCCGGGGAGCTGTTTTTT

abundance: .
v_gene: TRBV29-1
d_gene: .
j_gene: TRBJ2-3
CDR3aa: CSVEDSGTDTQYF
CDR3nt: TGCAGCGTTGAAGATTCGGGCACAGATACGCAGTATTTT

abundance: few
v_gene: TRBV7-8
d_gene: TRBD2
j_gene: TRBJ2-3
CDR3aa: CASSLGLAGAGTDTQYF
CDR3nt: TGTGCCAGCAGCTTAGGACTAGCGGGAGCTGGCACAGATACGCAGTATTTT

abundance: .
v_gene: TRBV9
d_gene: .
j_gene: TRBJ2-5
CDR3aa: CASSVGGPETQYF
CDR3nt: TGTGCCAGCAGCGTGGGGGGGCCCGAGACCCAGTACTTC

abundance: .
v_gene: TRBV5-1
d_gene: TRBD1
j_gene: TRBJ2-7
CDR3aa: CASSLTGVYEQYF
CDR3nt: TGCGCCAGCAGCTTAACAGGGGTCTACGAGCAGTACTTC

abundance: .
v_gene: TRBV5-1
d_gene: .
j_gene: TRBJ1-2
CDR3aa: CASSFGQGPLMGGYTF
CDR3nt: TGCGCCAGCAGCTTCGGCCAGGGTCCCCTGATGGGGGGCTACACCTTC

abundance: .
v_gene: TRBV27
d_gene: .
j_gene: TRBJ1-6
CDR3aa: CASSSVLNSPLHF
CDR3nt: TGTGCCAGCAGTAGTGTTCTAAATTCACCCCTCCACTTT

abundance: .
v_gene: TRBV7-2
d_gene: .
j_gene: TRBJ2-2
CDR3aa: CASSLPGIVLVGELFF
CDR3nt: TGTGCCAGCAGCTTGCCGGGGATAGTTCTGGTCGGGGAGCTGTTTTTT

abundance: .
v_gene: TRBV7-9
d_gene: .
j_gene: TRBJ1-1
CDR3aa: CASSDATGWNTEAFF
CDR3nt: TGTGCCAGCAGCGATGCCACAGGGTGGAACACTGAAGCTTTCTTT

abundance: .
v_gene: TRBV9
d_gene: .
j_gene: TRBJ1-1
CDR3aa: CASSAGRLGKGNTEAFF
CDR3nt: TGTGCCAGCAGCGCAGGCCGGTTGGGCAAAGGGAACACTGAAGCTTTCTTT

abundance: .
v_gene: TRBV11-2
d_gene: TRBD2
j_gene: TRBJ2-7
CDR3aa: CASGGGLAGDEQYF
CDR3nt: TGTGCCAGCGGTGGGGGACTAGCGGGAGACGAGCAGTACTTC

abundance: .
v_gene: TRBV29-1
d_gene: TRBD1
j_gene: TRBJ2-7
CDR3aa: CSVEDGDRGFYEQYF
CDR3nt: TGCAGCGTTGAGGATGGGGACAGAGGTTTTTACGAGCAGTACTTC

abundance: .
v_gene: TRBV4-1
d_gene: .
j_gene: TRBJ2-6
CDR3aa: CASSQILRGTSSGANVLTF
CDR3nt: TGCGCCAGCAGCCAAATCCTCAGGGGCACAAGCTCTGGGGCCAACGTCCTGACTTTC

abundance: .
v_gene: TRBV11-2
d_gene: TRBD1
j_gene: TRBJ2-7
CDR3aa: CASSLEGTGWYEQYF
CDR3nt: TGTGCCAGCAGCTTAGAAGGGACAGGATGGTACGAGCAGTACTTC

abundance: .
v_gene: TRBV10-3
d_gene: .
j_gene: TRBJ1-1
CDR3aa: CAISEENTEAFF
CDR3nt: TGTGCCATCAGTGAGGAAAACACCGAAGCTTTCTTT

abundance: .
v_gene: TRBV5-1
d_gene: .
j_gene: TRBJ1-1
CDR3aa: CASSSFVNTEAFF
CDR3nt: TGCGCCAGCAGCTCGTTCGTTAACACTGAAGCTTTCTTT

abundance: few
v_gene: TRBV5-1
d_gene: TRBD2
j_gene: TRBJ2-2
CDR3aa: CASSLGLADTGELFF
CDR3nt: TGCGCCAGCAGCTTGGGACTAGCGGACACCGGGGAGCTGTTTTTT

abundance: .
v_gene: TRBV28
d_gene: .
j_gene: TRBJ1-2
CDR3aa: CASSDGMWQGPTLYGYTF
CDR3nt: TGTGCCAGCAGTGATGGCATGTGGCAGGGGCCGACCCTCTATGGCTACACCTTT

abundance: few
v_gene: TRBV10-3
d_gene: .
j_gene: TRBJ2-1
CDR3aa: CAISESAQAHNEQFF
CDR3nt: TGTGCCATCAGTGAGTCGGCCCAGGCCCACAATGAGCAGTTCTTC

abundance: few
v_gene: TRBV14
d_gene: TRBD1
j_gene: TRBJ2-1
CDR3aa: CASSQVYGTGEQFF
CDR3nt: TGTGCCAGCAGCCAAGTCTATGGGACAGGCGAGCAGTTCTTC

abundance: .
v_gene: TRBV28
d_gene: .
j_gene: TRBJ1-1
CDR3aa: CASTRQMNTEAFF
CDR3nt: TGTGCCAGCACCAGACAGATGAACACTGAAGCTTTCTTT

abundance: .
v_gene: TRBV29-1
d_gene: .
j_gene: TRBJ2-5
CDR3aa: CSVEKQQETQYF
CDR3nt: TGCAGCGTTGAAAAACAGCAAGAGACCCAGTACTTC

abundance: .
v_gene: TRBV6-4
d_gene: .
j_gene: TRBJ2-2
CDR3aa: CASSDSSTGELFF
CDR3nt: TGTGCCAGCAGTGACTCTAGCACCGGGGAGCTGTTTTTT

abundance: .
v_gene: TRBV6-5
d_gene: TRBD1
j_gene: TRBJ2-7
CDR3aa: CAIRQGPSYEQYF
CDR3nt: TGTGCCATTAGACAGGGACCCTCCTACGAGCAGTACTTC

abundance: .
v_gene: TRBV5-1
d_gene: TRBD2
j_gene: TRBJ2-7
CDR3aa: CASSSTRLAGFLYEQYF
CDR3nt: TGCGCCAGCAGCTCAACCCGACTAGCGGGCTTTCTCTACGAGCAGTACTTC

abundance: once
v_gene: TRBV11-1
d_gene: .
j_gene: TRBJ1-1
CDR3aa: CASSPRTGPLLNTEAFF
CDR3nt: TGTGCCAGCAGCCCAAGAACAGGTCCCCTGTTGAACACTGAAGCTTTCTTT

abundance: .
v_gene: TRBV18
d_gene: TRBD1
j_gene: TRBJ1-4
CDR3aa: CASSLSTGAGEKLFF
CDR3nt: TGTGCCAGCTCACTTTCGACAGGGGCCGGTGAAAAACTGTTTTTT

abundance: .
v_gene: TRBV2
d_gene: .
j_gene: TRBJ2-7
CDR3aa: CASREQAMQYF
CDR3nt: TGTGCCAGCAGGGAACAGGCGATGCAGTACTTC

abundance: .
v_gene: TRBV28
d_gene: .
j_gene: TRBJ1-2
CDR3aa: CASSLVGDYGYTF
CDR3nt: TGTGCCAGCAGTTTAGTAGGAGACTATGGCTACACCTTC